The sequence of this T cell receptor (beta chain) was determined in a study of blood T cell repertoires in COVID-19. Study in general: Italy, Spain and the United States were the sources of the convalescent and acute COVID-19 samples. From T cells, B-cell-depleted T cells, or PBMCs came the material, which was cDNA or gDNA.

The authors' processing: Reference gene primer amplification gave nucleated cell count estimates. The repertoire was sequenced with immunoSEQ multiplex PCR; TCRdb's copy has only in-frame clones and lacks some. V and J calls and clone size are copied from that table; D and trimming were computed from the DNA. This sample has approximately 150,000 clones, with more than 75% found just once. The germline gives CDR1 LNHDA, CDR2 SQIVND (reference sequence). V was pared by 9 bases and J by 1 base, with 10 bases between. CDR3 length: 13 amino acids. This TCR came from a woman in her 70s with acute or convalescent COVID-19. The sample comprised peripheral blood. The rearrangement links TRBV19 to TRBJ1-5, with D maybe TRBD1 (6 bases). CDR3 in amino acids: CASGQSSNQPQHF. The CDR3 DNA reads TGTGCCAGCGGACAGAGCAGCAATCAGCCCCAGCATTTT.